The rows below give T cell receptor beta chains drawn from one sample of a study of cytomegalovirus exposure and HLA in healthy donors. Some clones are missing from TCRdb's copy, which holds only in-frame ones; the method was immunoSEQ multiplex PCR. The profile shows some 130,000 clones, 76% of them singletons. The sequenced material came from PBMCs. The receptor set was obtained from a man in his forties or fifties in good health and CMV-seronegative. Each CDR3 is given with its conserved first and last residue. D genes are given only for firm matches. A clone size is listed for some rows: how often the clone was seen (once, few, many), or a class if it is expanded.

. . TRBJ2-5 TRBV7-3 TGTGCCAGCAGCTTAACGCAGGGAGAGACCCAGTACTTC CASSLTQGETQYF
TRBD1 . TRBJ2-7 TRBV6-5 TGTGCCAGCTCCCGGACAGGAACCTACGAGCAGTACTTC CASSRTGTYEQYF
. . TRBJ1-2 TRBV5-1 TGCGCCAGCAGCTTGGATTCGGGGGGGTACTCTGGCTACACCTTC CASSLDSGGYSGYTF
. . TRBJ1-1 TRBV7-2 TGTGCCAGCAGCTTAGCCGGGACTTTAGTCGAGGGAGCTTTCTTT CASSLAGTLVEGAFF
. . TRBJ2-3 TRBV6-5 TGTGCCAGCAGTAGGACTTCGCATGGCACAGATACGCAGTATTTT CASSRTSHGTDTQYF
. . TRBJ1-2 TRBV5-8 TGTGCCAGCAGCTTGCCCCCAGGGACTTCTGGCTACACCTTC CASSLPPGTSGYTF
TRBD1 few TRBJ1-4 TRBV29-1 TGCAGCGTTGAGGAGGGACAGGAAGAAAAACTGTTTTTT CSVEEGQEEKLFF
. . TRBJ2-7 TRBV5-6 TGTGCCAGCAGCCTGAGGGGGTCCTCGAGATACTTC CASSLRGSSRYF
TRBD1 . TRBJ2-7 TRBV5-4 TGTGCCAGCAGCTTGGGGACAGGGGCCTACGAGCAGTACTTC CASSLGTGAYEQYF
TRBD2 . TRBJ2-3 TRBV18 TGTGCCAGCTCACCCCCGGGACTAGCGATCGCAGATACGCAGTATTTT CASSPPGLAIADTQYF